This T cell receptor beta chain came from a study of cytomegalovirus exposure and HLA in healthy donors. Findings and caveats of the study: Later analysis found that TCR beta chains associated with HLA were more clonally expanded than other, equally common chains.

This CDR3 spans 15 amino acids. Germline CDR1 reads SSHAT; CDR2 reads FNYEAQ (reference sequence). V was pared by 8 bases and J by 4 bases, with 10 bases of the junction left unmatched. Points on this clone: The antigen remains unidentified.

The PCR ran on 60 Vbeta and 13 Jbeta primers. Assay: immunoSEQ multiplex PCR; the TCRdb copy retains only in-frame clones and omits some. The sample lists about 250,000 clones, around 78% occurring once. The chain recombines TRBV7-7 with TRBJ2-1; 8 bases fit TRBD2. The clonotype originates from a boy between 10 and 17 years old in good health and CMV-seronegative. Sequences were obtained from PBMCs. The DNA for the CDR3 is TGTGCCAGCTCCAGCGGGGGCAAAACGTACAATGAGCAGTTCTTC. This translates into CASSSGGKTYNEQFF. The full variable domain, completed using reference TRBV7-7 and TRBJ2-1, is GAGVSQSPRYKVTKRGQDVTLRCDPISSHATLYWYQQALGQGPEFLTYFNYEAQPDKSGLPSDRFSAERPEGSISTLTIQRTEQRDSAMYRCASSSGGKTYNEQFFGPGTRLTVL.